The rows below give T cell receptor beta chains drawn from one sample of a study of Graves' ophthalmopathy and Graves' hyperthyroidism. TCRdb called the multiplex PCR reads again in MiXCR, with one record for every CDR3 protein. Here the sample spans 150,000 to 200,000 distinct CDR3 sequences, approximately 40% being singletons. Sequencing was done on a sample of peripheral blood. The receptors here all came from a man aged 25 to 45 with Graves' ophthalmopathy. CDR3s include the opening cysteine and the closing phenylalanine or tryptophan. Fields, in order: J gene, D gene, CDR3 length, clone size, V gene, CDR3 DNA, CDR3 protein. The D gene is left open where the match is weak. Expanded clones are given a class, and other clones once, few, many or no size at all.

TRBJ1-5,-,15,many,TRBV4-2,TGTGCCAGCAGCCAAGAGGTGGGGGTCGTGCAGCCCCAGCATTTT,CASSQEVGVVQPQHF
TRBJ2-6,TRBD1,17,-,TRBV12-3/TRBV12-4,TGTGCCAGCAGTCCGGGACAGGGGATCTCTGGGGCCAACGTCCTGACTTTC,CASSPGQGISGANVLTF
TRBJ2-7,-,12,few,TRBV6-1,TGTGCCACCCTAAGGGGGGTCGGAGAGCAGTACTTC,CATLRGVGEQYF
TRBJ1-5,-,15,-,TRBV6-1,TGTGCCAGCAGTAAAGTAGGGATGGGCAATCAGCCCCAGCATTTT,CASSKVGMGNQPQHF
TRBJ1-1,TRBD1,14,many,TRBV12-3/TRBV12-4,TGTGCCAGCAGTTTAAACAGGGGCGGCACTGAAGCTTTCTTT,CASSLNRGGTEAFF
TRBJ2-7,TRBD1,14,many,TRBV12-3/TRBV12-4,TGTGCCAGCAGTTTCCAGGGACAGGGACTCGAGCAGTACTTC,CASSFQGQGLEQYF
TRBJ2-5,TRBD2,17,-,TRBV5-1,TGCGCCAGCAGCTTGGGACTAGCGGGAGGGGCGAGGCAGACCCAGTACTTC,CASSLGLAGGARQTQYF
TRBJ2-5,-,13,many,TRBV19,TGTGCCAGTAGCCCGGACGGACAAGAGACCCAGTACTTC,CASSPDGQETQYF
TRBJ2-7,-,11,many,TRBV12-3/TRBV12-4,TGTGCCAGCGGACGGAGCTACGAGCAGTACTTC,CASGRSYEQYF
TRBJ2-5,-,16,many,TRBV24-1,TGTGCCACCAGCGGCCTGGAGGGAGAGGTGGAAGAGACCCAGTACTTC,CATSGLEGEVEETQYF
TRBJ2-7,-,13,many,TRBV28,TGTGCCAGCAGTAGCACCGACTCCTACGAGCAGTACTTC,CASSSTDSYEQYF
TRBJ1-4,TRBD1,15,many,TRBV7-8,TGTGCCAGCAGCGACTTGGGGACAGGGGATGAAAAACTGTTTTTT,CASSDLGTGDEKLFF
TRBJ1-1,TRBD1,14,-,TRBV6-1,TGTGCCAGCAGGAAAGCAGGGGGAGAAGCTGAAGCTTTCTTT,CASRKAGGEAEAFF
TRBJ1-6,TRBD1,15,many,TRBV10-3,TGTGCCATCAGTTCCCGGACAGGGCAAAATTCACCCCTCCACTTT,CAISSRTGQNSPLHF
TRBJ1-2,-,14,many,TRBV24-1,TGTGCCACCAGTGATTCGGCACCTTACTATGGCTACACCTTC,CATSDSAPYYGYTF
TRBJ2-7,-,15,many,TRBV20-1,TGCAGTGCTAGAGACCTGGTGACGAGCTCCTACGAGCAGTACTTC,CSARDLVTSSYEQYF
TRBJ2-7,TRBD1,16,-,TRBV6-1,TGTGCCAGCAGTCCTTACACCGGGACAGGGGTTACCGAGCAGTACTTC,CASSPYTGTGVTEQYF
TRBJ1-6,-,11,-,TRBV30,TGTGCCTGGCGCCGGCATTCACCCCTCCACTTT,CAWRRHSPLHF
TRBJ1-6,-,12,-,TRBV9,TGTGCCAGCAGCGTAGATGTGGGGTCCCTCCACTTT,CASSVDVGSLHF
TRBJ2-5,-,15,many,TRBV7-2,TGTGCCAGCAGCTTATTAAACGGGATCCAAGAGACCCAGTACTTC,CASSLLNGIQETQYF
TRBJ1-5,-,17,many,TRBV12-3/TRBV12-4,TGTGCCAGCAGTTTAAAGGTGGGGGCAGGTAGCAATCAGCCCCAGCATTTT,CASSLKVGAGSNQPQHF
TRBJ1-3,TRBD1,15,-,TRBV20-1,TGCAGTGCTAGAGATCTACAGGGGTCTGGAAACACCATATATTTT,CSARDLQGSGNTIYF
TRBJ1-2,-,13,-,TRBV16,TGTGCCAGCAGCCCCACGGTGTCCTATGGCTACACCTTC,CASSPTVSYGYTF
TRBJ2-7,-,13,-,TRBV30,TGTGCCTGGAGTAGTGGCGGGGCCTACGAGCAGTACTTC,CAWSSGGAYEQYF
TRBJ2-2,-,13,many,TRBV5-1,TGCGCCAGCAGCCCTACTATTACCGGGGAGCTGTTTTTT,CASSPTITGELFF
TRBJ2-3,-,13,many,TRBV5-1,TGCGCCAGCAACATGCGGGACGGAGATACGCAGTATTTT,CASNMRDGDTQYF
TRBJ2-5,TRBD1,15,many,TRBV28,TGTGCCAGCAGTCTTCCGGGACAGGGGCAAGAGACCCAGTACTTC,CASSLPGQGQETQYF
TRBJ2-2,TRBD2,15,-,TRBV20-1,TGCAGTGCTAGAGATGGGGCGGGAGCGGCCGGGGAGCTGTTTTTT,CSARDGAGAAGELFF
TRBJ1-2,-,13,many,TRBV12-3/TRBV12-4,TGTGCCAGCAGTTTCAAGACCCTCTATGGCTACACCTTC,CASSFKTLYGYTF
TRBJ2-2,TRBD2,19,once,TRBV13,TGTGCCAGCAGCTTCAAGACTAGCGGGAGAATAGCGAACACCGGGGAGCTGTTTTTT,CASSFKTSGRIANTGELFF
TRBJ2-5,-,16,once,TRBV18,TGTGCCAGCTCACCAACAGCGCTAACGTACCAAGAGACCCAGTACTTC,CASSPTALTYQETQYF
TRBJ2-3,TRBD2,14,many,TRBV5-5,TGTGCCAGCAGCCTAGCGGCATACACAGATACGCAGTATTTT,CASSLAAYTDTQYF
TRBJ2-4,-,15,many,TRBV4-3,TGCGCCAGCAGCCAACACAGGGAGTCAGGGAACATTCAGTACTTC,CASSQHRESGNIQYF
TRBJ2-7,-,15,many,TRBV7-2,TGTGCCAGCAGCTTAGCTACAGGGACTCAGTACGAGCAGTACTTC,CASSLATGTQYEQYF
TRBJ1-2,-,12,many,TRBV2,TGTGCCAGCAGTTTGGCTAACTATGGCTACACCTTC,CASSLANYGYTF
TRBJ2-5,-,16,many,TRBV11-3,TGTGCCAGCAGCTTAGAAACTGGACCGCCATTAGAGACCCAGTACTTC,CASSLETGPPLETQYF
TRBJ2-7,-,15,many,TRBV4-1,TGCGCCAGCAGCCAAGTGACCCGCGGATTCGACGAGCAGTACTTC,CASSQVTRGFDEQYF
TRBJ2-7,-,15,medium-sized,TRBV20-1,TGCAGTGCCGAACTTGGCGAGACTAGAGCCTACGAGCAGTACTTC,CSAELGETRAYEQYF
TRBJ2-2,TRBD1,16,few,TRBV28,TGTGCCAGCAGTTTAGGGGACAGAAGACCAACCGGGGAGCTGTTTTTT,CASSLGDRRPTGELFF
TRBJ2-7,-,12,-,TRBV6-2/TRBV6-3,TGTGCCAGCAGCCGAGAGGGTTACGAGCAGTACTTC,CASSREGYEQYF
TRBJ2-5,TRBD2,15,-,TRBV12-3/TRBV12-4,TGTGCCAGCAGCCCACGGGGGGGAACGATAGAGACCCAGTACTTC,CASSPRGGTIETQYF
TRBJ1-2,-,16,few,TRBV6-2/TRBV6-3,TGTGCCAGCAGCCGGGGAGGAATGTGGGCTTCCTATGGCTACACCTTC,CASSRGGMWASYGYTF